Each of the 6 T cell receptor beta chains below was sequenced from the same sample in a study of regulatory T cells in long-lasting Graves disease. The time point was: persistent/refractory GD, antithyroid drugs over 5 years with positive TRAb. PBMC-derived RNA was used for the TCR library. The authors built TCR beta libraries using iRepertoire HTBI primers and Arm-PCR of CDR3 regions. In TCRdb, the multiplex PCR reads were re-called with MiXCR into one record per CDR3 protein. The repertoire includes roughly 500,000 distinct CDR3 sequences, about a fifth of them detected once, and less than 9% sits in the top ten. Sequencing was performed on peripheral blood mononuclear cells (PBMCs), taken when the disease was refractory, from a patient treated with antithyroid drugs. These receptors originate from a female donor with Graves disease.

This chain joins TRBV4-1 and TRBJ1-5, with D possibly being TRBD1 (6 bases). Trimming left V 1 base short and J 5 bases short, with 12 bases between. In germline, CDR1 is MGHRA, CDR2 YSYEKL. CDR3 length: 15 residues. The CDR3 coding sequence is TGCGCCAGCAGCCAAGCGGCGGACAGCGATCAGCCCCAGCATTTT. It is translated as CASSQAADSDQPQHF.

The chain links TRBV7-2 to TRBJ2-3, with D maybe TRBD2 (5 bases). Trimming took 10 bases from V and 4 from J, leaving 18 bases between them. The CDR3 length is 14 residues. Germline lookup yields CDR1 SGHTA and CDR2 FQGNSA. The CDR3 nucleotides are TGTGCCACCGGACCAAATCGGGGTCCAGATACGCAGTATTTT. Its translation: CATGPNRGPDTQYF. The complete variable domain, with remaining parts taken from reference TRBV7-2 and TRBJ2-3, reads GAGVSQSPSNKVTEKGKDVELRCDPISGHTALYWYRQSLGQGLEFLIYFQGNSAPDKSGLPSDRFSAERTGGSVSTLTIQRTQQEDSAVYLCATGPNRGPDTQYFGPGTRLTVL.

V is TRBV6-9 and J is TRBJ2-7; D tentatively reads TRBD1 or TRBD2 (6 bases each). The CDR3 contains 16 residues. Trimming removed 3 bases at V and 0 bases at J, with 15 bases between. Germline CDR1 and CDR2: MNHGY and SVAAGI. The CDR3: CASSYSGGVSSYEQYF. The CDR3 region has the DNA TGTGCCAGCAGTTACTCCGGGGGCGTGAGCTCCTACGAGCAGTACTTC.

The V call is TRBV2, the J call TRBJ2-3; D may be TRBD1 or TRBD2 (5 bases each). Per the germline V gene, CDR1 is SNHLY and CDR2 is FYNNEI. CDR3 length: 13 residues. The V gene lost 7 bases and the J gene lost 3 bases, with 11 bases spanning the gap. The CDR3 here is CASKEWGTDTQYF. CDR3 coding DNA: TGTGCCAGCAAGGAGTGGGGGACAGATACGCAGTATTTT.

Ten or more counts support this clonotype. V is TRBV28 and J is TRBJ1-4; D call uncertain. Germline lookup yields CDR1 MDHEN and CDR2 SYDVKM. CDR3 length: 13 residues. Trimming pared 5 bases from V and 5 bases from J, leaving 9 bases between. CDR3 loop: CASSPWVNEKLFF. The DNA for the CDR3 is TGTGCCAGCAGTCCTTGGGTGAATGAAAAACTGTTTTTT.

The sample holds one count of this clonotype. Since a much larger clone is just one base distant, this may be a read error. The rearrangement links TRBV29-1 to TRBJ1-1, with D perhaps TRBD1 (5 bases). Germline loops: CDR1 SQVTM, CDR2 ANQGSEA. This CDR3 has 13 amino acids. The ends were cut back, 7 bases at V and 4 bases at J, with 16 bases in the middle. CDR3 nucleotide sequence: TGCAGCGCGGCCAGGGTTGCGGGCACTGAAGCTTTCTTT. As protein: CSAARVAGTEAFF. Full variable domain (missing parts from reference TRBV29-1 and TRBJ1-1): SAVISQKPSRDICQRGTSLTIQCQVDSQVTMMFWYRQQPGQSLTLIATANQGSEATYESGFVIDKFPISRPNLTFSTLTVSNMSPEDSSIYLCSAARVAGTEAFFGQGTRLTVV.